The rows below give T cell receptor beta chains drawn from one sample of a study of regulatory T cells in long-lasting Graves disease. TCRdb reprocessed the multiplex PCR reads via MiXCR and lists one record per CDR3 protein. The sample records about 300,000 distinct CDR3 sequences, about 18% being singletons. The sample was peripheral blood mononuclear cells (PBMCs), taken at new diagnosis, from a patient treated with antithyroid drugs. The receptor set was obtained from a female donor with Graves disease. The CDR3 runs from the conserved cysteine through the conserved F or W. A D gene is named only where the DNA matches it firmly. Size is stated for part of the rows, as once, few or many counts, or as a class when the clone is expanded.

>TRBD1|TRBJ1-5|many|TRBV12-3/TRBV12-4
TGTGCCAGCAGTTTAAGTCTTGGGGACAGGAACTATCAGCCCCAGCATTTT
CASSLSLGDRNYQPQHF
>TRBD1|TRBJ1-3|few|TRBV4-1
TGCGCCAGCAGCCAAGATAACCCGGGACAGGGGTTTGTATTAAGAAACACCATATATTTT
CASSQDNPGQGFVLRNTIYF
>NA|TRBJ2-6|many|TRBV9
TGTGCCAGCAGCCAGGCATTCTCGGGGCCTGGGGCCAACGTCCTGACTTTC
CASSQAFSGPGANVLTF
>TRBD2|TRBJ2-4|few|TRBV20-1
TGCAGTGCTGGACTAGCGGGAAACATTCAGTACTTC
CSAGLAGNIQYF
>TRBD1|TRBJ1-2|many|TRBV28
TGTGCCAGCAGTTTGCCCGGGACAGGGGCCCTGCGGCGTGGCTACACCTTC
CASSLPGTGALRRGYTF
>NA|TRBJ2-7|many|TRBV27
TGTGCCAGCAGTTTTCACGGGGCCTACGAGCAGTACTTC
CASSFHGAYEQYF
>TRBD2|TRBJ2-2|many|TRBV12-3/TRBV12-4
TGTGCCAGCAGTTTTTGGGGACTAGCGGGAGGCACCGGGGAGCTGTTTTTT
CASSFWGLAGGTGELFF
>NA|TRBJ2-7|many|TRBV2
TGTGCCACGGGGTTTACGGACAGAGACTACGAGCAGTACTTC
CATGFTDRDYEQYF
>TRBD2|TRBJ2-1|many|TRBV20-1
TGCAGTGCTAGAGATCTAGCGGGAGTTGAGCAGTTCTTC
CSARDLAGVEQFF
>TRBD2|TRBJ2-1|NA|TRBV5-1
TGCGCCAGCAGCGAGGTCCCCCAACGGGCGGGAGGCTCCTACAATGAGCAGTTCTTC
CASSEVPQRAGGSYNEQFF
>NA|TRBJ1-3|many|TRBV2
TGTGCCAGCAGCCCCGGGGCCTCTGGAAACACCATATATTTT
CASSPGASGNTIYF
>NA|TRBJ2-1|many|TRBV27
TGTGCCAGCAGTTTAGTACCTTATTACAATGAGCAGTTCTTC
CASSLVPYYNEQFF
>NA|TRBJ1-5|many|TRBV5-1
TGCGCCAGCAGCCCCAACCCGGTAGGGTATAGCAATCAGCCCCAGCATTTT
CASSPNPVGYSNQPQHF
>TRBD2|TRBJ2-1|many|TRBV29-1
TGCAGCCTAAATGGGTTAGCGGGAAAGGCCAATGAGCAGTTCTTC
CSLNGLAGKANEQFF
>NA|TRBJ1-6|NA|TRBV6-2/TRBV6-3
TGTGCCAGCAGTCCAGGGGCGGACCTCCTAAAACCGAATTCACCCCTCCACTTT
CASSPGADLLKPNSPLHF
>NA|TRBJ2-2|NA|TRBV30
TGTGCCTGGAGTGTCCAAGCCGGGGAGCTGTTTTTT
CAWSVQAGELFF
>TRBD1|TRBJ2-7|NA|TRBV5-6
TGTGCCAGCAGCTTGTTCTCGACAGGGCGTTCCTACGAGCAGTACTTC
CASSLFSTGRSYEQYF
>TRBD1|TRBJ1-2|many|TRBV6-1
TGTGCCAGCAGTGGGACAGGGGAGAATGGCTACACCTTC
CASSGTGENGYTF
>TRBD2|TRBJ2-1|NA|TRBV24-1
TGTGCCACCAGTGATTTTAGGCGGGAGGGCCACAATGAGCAGTTCTTC
CATSDFRREGHNEQFF
>TRBD1|TRBJ1-3|many|TRBV7-7
TGTGCTAGCAGCTTACAGGGGGATTCTGGAAACACCATATATTTT
CASSLQGDSGNTIYF
>TRBD2|TRBJ2-1|many|TRBV28
TGTGCCAGCGAGTCTCGATATCTAGCGGATTCCTACAATGAGCAGTTCTTC
CASESRYLADSYNEQFF
>TRBD2|TRBJ2-1|NA|TRBV12-3/TRBV12-4
TGTGCCAGCAGTTTAGTGACTAGCGGGGGTTACAATGAGCAGTTCTTC
CASSLVTSGGYNEQFF
>NA|TRBJ2-7|many|TRBV3-1
TGTGCCAGCAGCCAAGCACCGGGACCGTGGTACGAGCAGTACTTC
CASSQAPGPWYEQYF
>NA|TRBJ2-7|many|TRBV7-2
TGTGCCAGCAGCTTAGGTTTGTCCTGGGGCAACGAGCAGTACTTC
CASSLGLSWGNEQYF
>NA|TRBJ2-2|NA|TRBV5-4
TGTGCCAGCAGTGCTGAGGGGAACACCGGGGAGCTGTTTTTT
CASSAEGNTGELFF
>NA|TRBJ2-5|few|TRBV11-2
TGTGCCAGCACCATCACCGGGGCTGAGACCCAGTACTTC
CASTITGAETQYF
>NA|TRBJ2-3|few|TRBV9
TGTGCCAGCAGCGTAGAAGGGAATAGCGGCACAGATACGCAGTATTTT
CASSVEGNSGTDTQYF
>NA|TRBJ1-4|many|TRBV9
TGTGCCAGCAGCGTAGAGGAGCTCACAGCTAATGAAAAACTGTTTTTT
CASSVEELTANEKLFF
>NA|TRBJ2-3|NA|TRBV19
TGTGCCAGTAGTATTGGGGGACCCACGGATACGCAGTATTTT
CASSIGGPTDTQYF
>NA|TRBJ1-1|few|TRBV19
TGTGCCTCAAATACAGGGAGGAACACTGAAGCTTTCTTT
CASNTGRNTEAFF
>NA|TRBJ1-1|few|TRBV11-1
TGTGCCAGCAGCTGGGGTGGGGCTGAAGCTTTCTTT
CASSWGGAEAFF
>TRBD2|TRBJ2-7|many|TRBV28
TGTGCCAGCAGTCCGGGACTAGCGGAGAGCTCCTACGAGCAGTACTTC
CASSPGLAESSYEQYF
>NA|TRBJ1-5|NA|TRBV19
TGTGCCAGTACAGGCACATCTGGGGGCACTCAGCCCCAGCATTTT
CASTGTSGGTQPQHF
>NA|TRBJ2-4|many|TRBV6-1
TGTGCCAGCAGTGAAGAAGGGGCTAGCGTGAGGGTCATTCAGTACTTC
CASSEEGASVRVIQYF
>TRBD2|TRBJ2-5|NA|TRBV2
TGTGCCAGCAGTTTCGGACTAGCGGGCGTCCAAGAGACCCAGTACTTC
CASSFGLAGVQETQYF
>NA|TRBJ2-3|many|TRBV28
TGTGCCAGCAGTTTATGGGGTCGCACAGATACGCAGTATTTT
CASSLWGRTDTQYF
>NA|TRBJ2-5|NA|TRBV29-1
TGCAGCGGACTGGGGGGCGGGCAAGAGACCCAGTACTTC
CSGLGGGQETQYF
>NA|TRBJ1-4|many|TRBV28
TGTGCCAGCATGGGGAGGGAAAAACTGTTTTTT
CASMGREKLFF
>NA|TRBJ2-2|few|TRBV10-1
TGCGCCAGCAGTGAGACGCGGCCAGGGGCCGGGGAGCTGTTTTTT
CASSETRPGAGELFF
>NA|TRBJ1-2|many|TRBV11-2
TGTGCCAGCAGCCCCGGGGCTGGCTACACCTTC
CASSPGAGYTF
>NA|TRBJ2-7|once|TRBV6-1
TGTGCCACCACGGTGGGTCCTTACCATCTCCCCTACGAGCAGTACTTC
CATTVGPYHLPYEQYF
>NA|TRBJ2-6|many|TRBV11-3
TGTGCCAGCAGCTTAGGGGAATCTGGGGCCAACGTCCTGACTTTC
CASSLGESGANVLTF